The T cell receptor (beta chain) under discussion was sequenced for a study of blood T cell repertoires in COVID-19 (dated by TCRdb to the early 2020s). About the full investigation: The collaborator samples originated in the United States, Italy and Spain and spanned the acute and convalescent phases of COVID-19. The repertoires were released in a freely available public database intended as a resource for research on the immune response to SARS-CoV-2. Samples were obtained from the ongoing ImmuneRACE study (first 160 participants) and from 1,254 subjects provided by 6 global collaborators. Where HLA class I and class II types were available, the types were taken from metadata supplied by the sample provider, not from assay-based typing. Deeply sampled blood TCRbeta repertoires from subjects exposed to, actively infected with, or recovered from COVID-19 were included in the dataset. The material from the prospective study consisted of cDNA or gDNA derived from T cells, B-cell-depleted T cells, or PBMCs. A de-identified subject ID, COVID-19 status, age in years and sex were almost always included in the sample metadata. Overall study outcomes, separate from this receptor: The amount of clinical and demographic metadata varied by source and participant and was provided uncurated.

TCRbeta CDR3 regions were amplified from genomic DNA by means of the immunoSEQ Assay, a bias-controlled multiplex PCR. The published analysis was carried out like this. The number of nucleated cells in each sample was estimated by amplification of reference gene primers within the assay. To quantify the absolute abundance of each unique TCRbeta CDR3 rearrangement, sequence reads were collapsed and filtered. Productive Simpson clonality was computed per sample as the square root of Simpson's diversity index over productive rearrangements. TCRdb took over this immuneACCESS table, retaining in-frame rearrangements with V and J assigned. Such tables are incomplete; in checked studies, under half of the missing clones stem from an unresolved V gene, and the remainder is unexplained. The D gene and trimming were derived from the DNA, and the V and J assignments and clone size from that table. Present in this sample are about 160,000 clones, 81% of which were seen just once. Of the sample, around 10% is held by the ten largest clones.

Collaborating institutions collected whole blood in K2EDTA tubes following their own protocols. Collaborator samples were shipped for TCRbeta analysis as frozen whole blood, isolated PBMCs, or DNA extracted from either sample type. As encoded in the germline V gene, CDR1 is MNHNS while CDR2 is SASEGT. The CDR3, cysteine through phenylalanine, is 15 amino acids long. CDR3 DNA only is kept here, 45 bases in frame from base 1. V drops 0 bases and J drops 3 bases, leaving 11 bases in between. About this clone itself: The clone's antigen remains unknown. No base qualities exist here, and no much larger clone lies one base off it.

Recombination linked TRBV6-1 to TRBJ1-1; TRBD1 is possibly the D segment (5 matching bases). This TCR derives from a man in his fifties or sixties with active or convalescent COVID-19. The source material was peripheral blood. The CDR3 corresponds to CASSEAWEGYTEAFF. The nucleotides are TGTGCCAGCAGTGAAGCCTGGGAGGGGTACACTGAAGCTTTCTTT.